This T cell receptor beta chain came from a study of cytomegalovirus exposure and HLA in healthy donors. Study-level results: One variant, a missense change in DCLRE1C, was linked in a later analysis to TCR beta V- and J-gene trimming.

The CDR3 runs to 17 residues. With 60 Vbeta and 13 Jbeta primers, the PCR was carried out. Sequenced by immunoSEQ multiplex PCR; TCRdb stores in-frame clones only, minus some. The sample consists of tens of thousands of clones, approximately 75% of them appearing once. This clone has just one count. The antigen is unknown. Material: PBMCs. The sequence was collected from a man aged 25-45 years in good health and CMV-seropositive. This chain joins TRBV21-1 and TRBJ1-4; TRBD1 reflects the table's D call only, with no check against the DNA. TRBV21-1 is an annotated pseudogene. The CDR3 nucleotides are TGTGCCAGCAGCAAACAGGGGGCGCGAGGGGGAAATGAAAAACTGTTTTTT. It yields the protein CASSKQGARGGNEKLFF.